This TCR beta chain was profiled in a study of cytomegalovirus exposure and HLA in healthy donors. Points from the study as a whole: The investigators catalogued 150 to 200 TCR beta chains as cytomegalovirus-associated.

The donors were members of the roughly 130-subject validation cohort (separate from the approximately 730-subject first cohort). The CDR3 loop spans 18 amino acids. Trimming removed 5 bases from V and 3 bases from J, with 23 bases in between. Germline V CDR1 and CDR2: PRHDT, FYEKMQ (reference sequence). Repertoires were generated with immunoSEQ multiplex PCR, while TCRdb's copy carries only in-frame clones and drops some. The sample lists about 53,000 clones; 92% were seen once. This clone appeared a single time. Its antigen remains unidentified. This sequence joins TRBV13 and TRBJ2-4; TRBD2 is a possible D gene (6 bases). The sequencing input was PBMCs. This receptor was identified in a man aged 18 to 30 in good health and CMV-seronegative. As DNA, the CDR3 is TGTGCCAGCAGCACACCAGTCGGGCGGAGGGTTGGCAAAAACATTCAGTACTTC. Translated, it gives CASSTPVGRRVGKNIQYF.